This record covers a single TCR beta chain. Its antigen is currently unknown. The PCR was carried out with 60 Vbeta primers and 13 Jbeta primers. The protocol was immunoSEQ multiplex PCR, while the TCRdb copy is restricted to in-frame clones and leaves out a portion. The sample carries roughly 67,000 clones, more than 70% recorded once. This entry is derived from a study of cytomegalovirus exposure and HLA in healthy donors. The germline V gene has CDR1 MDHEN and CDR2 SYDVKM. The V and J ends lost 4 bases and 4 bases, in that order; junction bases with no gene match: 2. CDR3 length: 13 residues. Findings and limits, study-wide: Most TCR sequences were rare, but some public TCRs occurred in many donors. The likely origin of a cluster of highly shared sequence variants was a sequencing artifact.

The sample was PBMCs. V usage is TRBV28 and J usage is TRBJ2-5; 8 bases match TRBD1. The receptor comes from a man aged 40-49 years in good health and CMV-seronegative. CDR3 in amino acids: CASSYTGGETQYF. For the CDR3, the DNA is TGTGCCAGCAGTTATACAGGGGGAGAGACCCAGTACTTC.